This T cell receptor beta chain is drawn from a study of Ad26.COV2.S vaccination and SARS-CoV-2 variants. Study outcomes and limitations: After vaccination, reports described spike-specific CD8+ and CD4+ T cell responses as showing substantial breadth.

A word on this clone: Antigen specificity is unknown.

The protocol was immunoSEQ multiplex PCR, while the TCRdb copy is restricted to in-frame clones and leaves out a portion. The sample lists 100,000 or so clones, roughly 75% occurring once. This TCR was recovered from a human donor who had recovered from COVID-19. The starting material was peripheral blood, obtained after recovery from COVID-19.

CDR3 residues: CASSLAVGPTGELFF. The DNA of the CDR3 is TGTGCCAGCAGCTTAGCGGTTGGGCCCACCGGGGAGCTGTTTTTT. The chain links TRBV7-9 to TRBJ2-2; D is unresolved. The CDR3 length is 15 residues. V lost 0 bases and J 4 bases, leaving 9 bases between the germline ends. Germline V lookup: CDR1 SEHNR, CDR2 FQNEAQ (reference sequence).